This TCR beta chain was documented in a study of blood T cell repertoires in COVID-19. Study summary: Samples taken during acute and convalescent COVID-19 were collected in the United States, Italy and Spain. PBMCs, B-cell-depleted T cells, or T cells provided the cDNA or gDNA that made up the material.

Germline CDR1 and CDR2: SGHRS and YFSETQ. This CDR3 spans 17 amino acids. The J segment lost 4 bases and the V segment lost 1 base, leaving 6 bases of the junction unmatched. As processed by the authors: Quantification of nucleated cells was approximated via reference gene primer amplification. Here immunoSEQ multiplex PCR was the method, and the copy in TCRdb shows in-frame clones only, minus some. The DNA gave D and trimming, while V, J and clone size come from that table. The sample has about 140,000 clones; about 88% are singletons. This rearrangement joins TRBV5-1 to TRBJ2-3; 13 nucleotides agree with TRBD2. The sequencing sample was made of peripheral blood. This clonotype was sampled from a middle-aged man with active or convalescent COVID-19. CDR3 DNA: TGCGCCAGCAGCTTGTCCCGGACTAGCGGGAGTGCAGATACGCAGTATTTT. Residues: CASSLSRTSGSADTQYF.